These 30 T cell receptor beta chains originate from one sample sequenced in a study of OX40 agonist ivuxolimab in advanced cancers. Only in-frame clones appear in the TCRdb table, and some are missing; sequencing was by immunoSEQ multiplex PCR. The profile covers roughly 67,000 clones, with approximately 88% appearing a single time and about 5.5% taken by the ten largest. The sample consisted of CD4+ or CD8+ T cells sorted from blood, taken in a trial of the OX40 agonist ivuxolimab. The receptors stem from an adult with an advanced solid tumor such as melanoma, head and neck, liver or kidney cancer.

V usage is TRBV6-1 and J usage is TRBJ1-4; possible D gene TRBD1, 5 bases. Germline lookup yields CDR1 MNHNS and CDR2 SASEGT. V shed 6 bases and J shed 7 bases, with 18 bases lying between them. This CDR3 is 15 amino acids long. The CDR3 DNA reads as TGTGCCAGCAGCCCGACAGAGCTCGGGCTTGAAAAACTGTTTTTT. The encoded protein is CASSPTELGLEKLFF.

This clone was recorded only once. V gene TRBV9 combines with J gene TRBJ2-6, with unresolved D. The germline gives CDR1 SGDLS, CDR2 YYNGEE. CDR3 size: 18 residues. Deletions cut 0 bases from V and 0 bases from J, with 13 bases between. This CDR3 is CASSVGVAVRSGANVLTF. For the CDR3, the DNA is TGTGCCAGCAGCGTAGGAGTTGCTGTCCGCTCTGGGGCCAACGTCCTGACTTTC.

V usage is TRBV7-9 and J usage is TRBJ2-7; TRBD1 agrees at 7 bases. With V trimmed by 5 bases and J by 12 bases, 13 bases remained unmatched. The CDR3 spans 13 residues. Germline assignment: CDR1 SEHNR and CDR2 FQNEAQ (reference sequence). In DNA form, the CDR3 reads TGTGCCAGCAGCCCCGGACAGGCTTTAATGGGGTACTTC. Translation: CASSPGQALMGYF. Combining the CDR3 with reference TRBV7-9 and TRBJ2-7 gives the whole variable domain DTGVSQNPRHKITKRGQNVTFRCDPISEHNRLYWYRQTLGQGPEFLTYFQNEAQLEKSRLLSDRFSAERPKGSFSTLEIQRTEQGDSAMYLCASSPGQALMGYFGPGTRLTVT.

This clone came up once. V and J are TRBV12-2 and TRBJ1-2; the table calls TRBD1, which could not be checked here. TRBV12-2 is a listed pseudogene. The CDR3 consists of 16 residues. The CDR3 sequence is CASRLGKGTGIYGYTF. The CDR3 nucleotides read TGTGCAAGTCGCTTAGGAAAGGGGACAGGGATCTATGGCTACACCTTC.

The genes are TRBV7-9 and TRBJ2-3; 10 nucleotides line up with TRBD2. Germline V gene sequence: CDR1 SEHNR, CDR2 FQNEAQ (reference sequence). The CDR3 contains 12 residues. V was pared by 7 bases and J by 14 bases, with 9 bases of the junction left unmatched. CDR3 region: CASIQPSGGGYF. The CDR3 DNA reads TGTGCCAGCATCCAACCCAGCGGGGGGGGGTATTTT.

The table lists this clone with a count of one. The rearrangement links TRBV5-6 to TRBJ1-1, with D possibly being TRBD1 (6 bases). This CDR3 has 15 amino acids. V was pared by 0 bases and J by 5 bases, with 14 bases between. Germline V gene data show CDR1 as SGHDT and CDR2 as YYEEEE. The CDR3, as DNA: TGTGCCAGCAGCTTGGTCGGGGAAAGGGGGACTGAAGCTTTCTTT. It yields the protein CASSLVGERGTEAFF.

The chain joins TRBV28 to TRBJ2-3, with no clear D. V was clipped by 5 bases and J by 3 bases, with 3 bases between them. The CDR3 length is 11 residues. Per germline, CDR1 MDHEN and CDR2 SYDVKM. As DNA, the CDR3 is TGTGCCAGCAGTGATACAGATACGCAGTATTTT. Amino acids: CASSDTDTQYF.

The V and J genes are TRBV30 and TRBJ2-7, with TRBD2 identical over 11 bases. This CDR3 spans 14 amino acids. V lost 2 bases, J lost 4 bases, and 4 bases stayed unmatched. From germline, CDR1 is GTSNPN and CDR2 SVGIG (reference sequence). CDR3 DNA sequence: TGTGCCTGGAGTACGTCTAGCGGGAGGTACGAGCAGTACTTC. It yields the protein CAWSTSSGRYEQYF.

The CDR3 reads CASSVIRQGHTDTQYF. The CDR3, as DNA: TGTGCCAGCAGTGTCATACGGCAGGGGCACACAGATACGCAGTATTTT. The chain combines TRBV25-1 with TRBJ2-3; D possibly corresponds to TRBD1 (6 bases). This CDR3 has 16 amino acids. The germline V gene encodes CDR1 MGHDK and CDR2 SYGVNS. V dropped 4 bases and J dropped 2 bases, with 16 bases sitting between them.

The chain combines TRBV30 with TRBJ1-3; weak D call: TRBD1 (5 bases). The CDR3 extends over 15 amino acids. Germline values: CDR1 GTSNPN, CDR2 SVGIG (reference sequence). Trimming removed 2 bases from V and 3 bases from J, with 14 bases in between. The CDR3 spells CAWSSSGGGGNTIYF. Written as DNA, the CDR3 is TGTGCCTGGAGTTCGTCCGGCGGGGGTGGAAACACCATATATTTT.

In DNA, the CDR3 is TGTGCCAGCAGCCAAGATCTCCAGGGTTTCGAAAAACTGTTTTTT. Translated, it gives CASSQDLQGFEKLFF. J is TRBJ1-4 and V is TRBV4-2; D is perhaps TRBD1 (5 bases). The germline V and J ends were trimmed by 0 bases and 8 bases, with 13 bases remaining between them. Germline V CDR1 and CDR2: LGHNA, YNFKEQ. The CDR3 has 15 residues.

The chain uses TRBV11-3 and TRBJ1-1, with D unclear. The CDR3 consists of 13 residues. Trimming left V 1 base short and J 5 bases short, with 8 bases between. The germline gives CDR1 SGHNT, CDR2 YENEEA. The CDR3: CASSLVGKTEAFF. Written as DNA, the CDR3 is TGTGCCAGCAGCTTAGTCGGTAAAACTGAAGCTTTCTTT.

CDR3 residues: CASSLDRTADTQYF. Written as DNA, the CDR3 is TGCGCCAGCAGCTTGGACAGGACGGCAGATACGCAGTATTTT. The rearrangement uses TRBV5-1 and TRBJ2-3; D is perhaps TRBD1 (5 bases). Trimming took 0 bases from V and 4 from J, leaving 9 bases between them. CDR3 length: 14 residues. The germline CDR1 and CDR2 sequences are SGHRS and YFSETQ.

This clone was seen just once. The J gene is TRBJ2-3, the V gene TRBV19; a weak D match, TRBD2 (6 bases). Trimming removed 6 bases from V and 0 bases from J, with 10 bases in between. The CDR3 runs to 14 residues. Germline V gene data show CDR1 as LNHDA and CDR2 as SQIVND (reference sequence). As DNA, the CDR3 is TGTGCCAGTAGCCGAAGCGGGAGCACAGATACGCAGTATTTT. Amino acid sequence: CASSRSGSTDTQYF.

V is TRBV10-3 and J is TRBJ2-3; D might be TRBD1 (8 bases). Trimming cost V 5 bases and J 3 bases, with 12 bases left between them. The CDR3 loop spans 14 amino acids. CDR1 and CDR2 from the germline V gene are ENHRY and SYGVKD. CDR3 sequence (DNA): TGTGCCATCAGTACAGGGGGGGGGACAGATACGCAGTATTTT. It specifies CAISTGGGTDTQYF.

The chain uses TRBV2 and TRBJ2-3; D is unresolved. CDR3 length equals 12 residues. The V gene's germline CDR1 is SNHLY and CDR2 FYNNEI. Trimming left V 4 bases short and J 6 bases short, with 8 bases between. As DNA, the CDR3 is TGTGCCAGCAGTGGATCGTCGGATACGCAGTATTTT. It specifies CASSGSSDTQYF.

The V and J genes are TRBV7-8 and TRBJ2-3; D possibly corresponds to TRBD2 (7 bases). The germline V gene encodes CDR1 SGHVS and CDR2 FQNEAQ. Trimming left V 5 bases short and J 5 bases short, with 23 bases between. This CDR3 region has 17 residues. CDR3 protein: CASSLRGAPILGDTQYF. In DNA, the CDR3 is TGTGCCAGCAGCCTCCGGGGGGCCCCGATTTTAGGAGATACGCAGTATTTT.

This chain uses TRBV7-8 with TRBJ2-7; D tentatively fits TRBD1 or TRBD2 (6 bases each). V shed 7 bases and J shed 3 bases, with 25 bases lying between them. This CDR3 spans 17 amino acids. Germline CDR1 SGHVS, CDR2 FQNEAQ. CDR3 in amino acids: CASIPSRVRGPFYEQYF. For the CDR3, the DNA is TGTGCCAGCATCCCATCCCGGGTCCGGGGGCCGTTCTACGAGCAGTACTTC.

V and J are TRBV27 and TRBJ1-5, with 7 bases identical to TRBD1. The CDR3 sequence is 15 residues long. V lost 2 bases to trimming and J lost 7 bases; unmatched junction nucleotides: 8. Germline loops: CDR1 MNHEY, CDR2 SMNVEV (reference sequence). CDR3 residues: CASSLISTGSQPQHF. For the CDR3, the DNA is TGTGCCAGCAGTTTAATATCGACAGGGTCACAGCCCCAGCATTTT.

J is TRBJ1-3 and V is TRBV19, with unresolved D. The CDR3 spans 19 residues. Germline V gene data show CDR1 as LNHDA and CDR2 as SQIVND (reference sequence). The ends were cut back, 8 bases at V and 0 bases at J, with 26 bases in the middle. The CDR3 loop is CASRARLTRRDDSGNTIYF. In DNA, the CDR3 is TGTGCCAGTCGAGCAAGGTTGACTAGACGAGACGACTCTGGAAACACCATATATTTT. Combining the CDR3 with reference TRBV19 and TRBJ1-3 gives the whole variable domain DGGITQSPKYLFRKEGQNVTLSCEQNLNHDAMYWYRQDPGQGLRLIYYSQIVNDFQKGDIAEGYSVSREKKESFPLTVTSAQKNPTAFYLCASRARLTRRDDSGNTIYFGEGSWLTVV.

CDR3 in DNA: TGCGCCAGCAGCCAAGCGGGGGGAGGGAACACCGGGGAGCTGTTTTTT. The encoded protein is CASSQAGGGNTGELFF. This rearrangement joins TRBV4-3 to TRBJ2-2; TRBD2 matches at 7 bases. Per germline, CDR1 LGHNA and CDR2 YSLEER. V trimming: 1 base; J trimming: 1 base; junction bases outside the gene matches: 3. This CDR3 spans 16 amino acids.

This clone occurred a few times. The V and J genes are TRBV18 and TRBJ2-5; D is unresolved. The CDR3 sequence is 16 residues long. With 0 bases removed from V and 5 bases from J, the gap between germline ends came to 16 bases. From germline, CDR1 is KGHSH and CDR2 LQKENI. The CDR3 loop is CASSPPSAGPRETQYF. Here the CDR3 DNA reads TGTGCCAGCTCACCACCGTCCGCAGGCCCTAGGGAGACCCAGTACTTC.

This chain joins TRBV6-5 and TRBJ2-6; perhaps TRBD2 as D (6 bases). The V end was cut by 3 bases, the J end by 2 bases, with 8 bases between. CDR1 is MNHEY and CDR2 is SVGAGI in the germline V gene. The CDR3 spans 15 residues. The CDR3 DNA sequence: TGTGCCAGCAGTTATAAGCGGGCTGGGGCCAACGTCCTGACTTTC. This sequence encodes CASSYKRAGANVLTF.

The DNA for the CDR3 is TGTGCCAGCAGCGATTACGGACAGGGCATCTCCTACGAGCAGTACTTC. This translates into CASSDYGQGISYEQYF. This rearrangement joins TRBV28 to TRBJ2-7; 8 bases match TRBD1. The CDR3 is made up of 16 amino acids. V shed 6 bases, J shed 0 bases, and the junction held 10 bases outside the gene matches. The germline CDR1 and CDR2 sequences are MDHEN and SYDVKM.

The chain combines TRBV2 with TRBJ1-3; D is uncertain. The CDR3 covers 15 residues. Germline CDR1 SNHLY, CDR2 FYNNEI. V was clipped by 4 bases and J by 1 base, with 11 bases between them. This chain's CDR3 is CASSALRGSGNTIYF. The CDR3 DNA reads as TGTGCCAGCAGTGCGTTGCGCGGGTCTGGAAACACCATATATTTT.

This clone has only a few counts. The rearrangement joins TRBV18 to TRBJ2-5, with a weak D call TRBD2 (5 bases). Trimming shortened V by 6 bases and J by 5 bases, and 22 bases separated the two germline ends. This CDR3 region has 16 residues. Germline lookup yields CDR1 KGHSH and CDR2 LQKENI. The CDR3 nucleotides are TGTGCCAGCTCCAAGGGCGCCGGGGTCATTAGGGAGACCCAGTACTTC. It encodes CASSKGAGVIRETQYF.

The rearrangement uses TRBV27 and TRBJ1-1, with unresolved D. Germline CDR1 and CDR2: MNHEY and SMNVEV (reference sequence). The CDR3 sequence is 16 residues long. V gave up 0 bases and J gave up 1 base, with 12 bases separating them. The CDR3 DNA reads TGTGCCAGCAGTTTATCCCCTCGGGTGGGGAACACTGAAGCTTTCTTT. It yields the protein CASSLSPRVGNTEAFF.

V gene TRBV27 combines with J gene TRBJ2-7; D possibly corresponds to TRBD2 (6 bases). Per germline, CDR1 MNHEY and CDR2 SMNVEV (reference sequence). There are 17 residues in the CDR3. V gave up 0 bases and J gave up 0 bases, with 15 bases separating them. In nucleotides, the CDR3 is TGTGCCAGCAGTTTATCAGGAGGGCAGCCTTACTCCTACGAGCAGTACTTC. Translated: CASSLSGGQPYSYEQYF.

This clone was seen just once. CDR3 DNA sequence: TGTGCCAGCAGCTTCGACAGGGCCTCCTACAATGAGCAGTTCTTC. Its protein product is CASSFDRASYNEQFF. V gene TRBV5-4 combines with J gene TRBJ2-1; 7 bases agree with TRBD1. Germline values: CDR1 SGHNT, CDR2 YYREEE (reference sequence). This CDR3 has 15 amino acids. V was clipped by 2 bases and J by 0 bases; unmatched bases: 2.

The chain uses TRBV18 and TRBJ2-1; TRBD2 is a possible D gene (7 bases). The CDR3 totals 16 residues. Per germline, CDR1 KGHSH and CDR2 LQKENI. The V gene lost 0 bases and the J gene lost 4 bases, with 13 bases spanning the gap. The CDR3 spells CASSPPRGAEYNEQFF. The DNA for the CDR3 is TGTGCCAGCTCACCACCTCGGGGGGCTGAGTACAATGAGCAGTTCTTC.